This TCR beta chain came from a study of tumor-infiltrating lymphocytes in primary liver carcinoma. The authors took blood RNA from unsorted whole blood and also extracted germline DNA. V trimming: 3 bases; J trimming: 3 bases; junction bases outside the gene matches: 5. This CDR3 comprises 16 residues. Looked up from germline, CDR1 is MNHNY and CDR2 is SVGAGI (reference sequence). The investigators made TCR beta cDNA from roughly 460 ng total RNA, using a constant-region primer. Libraries for TCR beta were built through three nested multiplex PCR rounds, which together made up a slightly modified ARM-PCR procedure. A C-beta reverse primer and TRBV1-TRBV30 forward primers served in each of the first two PCR rounds, at ten to eleven cycles apiece. TCRdb called the multiplex PCR reads again in MiXCR, with one record for every CDR3 protein. This table holds about 180,000 distinct CDR3 sequences, about 60% found once.

The chain combines TRBV6-6 with TRBJ2-5; 12 bases align to TRBD1. The TCR comes from a man aged 40-49 years with primary liver carcinoma and hepatitis B virus infection. The sequenced sample consisted of peripheral blood. CDR3 sequence: CASSYFGTGGEETQYF. The CDR3 DNA reads TGTGCCAGCAGTTATTTCGGGACAGGGGGCGAAGAGACCCAGTACTTC.